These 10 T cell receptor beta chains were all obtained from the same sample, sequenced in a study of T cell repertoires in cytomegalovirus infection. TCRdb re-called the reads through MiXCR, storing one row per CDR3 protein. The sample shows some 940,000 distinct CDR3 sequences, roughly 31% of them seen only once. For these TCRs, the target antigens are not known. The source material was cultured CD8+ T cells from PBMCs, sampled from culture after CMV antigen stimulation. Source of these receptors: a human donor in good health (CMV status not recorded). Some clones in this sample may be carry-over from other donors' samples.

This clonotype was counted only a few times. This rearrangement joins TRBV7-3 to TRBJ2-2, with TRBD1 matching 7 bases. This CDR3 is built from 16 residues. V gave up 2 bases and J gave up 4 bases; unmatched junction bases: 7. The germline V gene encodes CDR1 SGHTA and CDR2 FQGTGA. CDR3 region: CASSLPRQGITGELFF. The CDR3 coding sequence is TGTGCCAGCAGCTTACCGAGACAGGGTATCACCGGGGAGCTGTTTTTT.

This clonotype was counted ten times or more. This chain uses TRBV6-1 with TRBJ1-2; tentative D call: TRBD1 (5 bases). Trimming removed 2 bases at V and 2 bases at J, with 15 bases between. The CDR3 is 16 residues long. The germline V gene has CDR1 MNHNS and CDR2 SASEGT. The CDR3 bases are TGTGCCAGCAGTGAATCGTGGGCCAGGGAGAACTATGGCTACACCTTC. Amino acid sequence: CASSESWARENYGYTF.

In DNA, the CDR3 is TGCAGCGTTGAAGGATCGGGAGTGGACTATGGCTACACCTTC. It specifies CSVEGSGVDYGYTF. The rearrangement joins TRBV29-1 to TRBJ1-2, with D unresolved. The germline V gene has CDR1 SQVTM and CDR2 ANQGSEA. V was trimmed by 1 base and J by 3 bases, leaving 12 bases between them. The CDR3 runs to 14 residues.

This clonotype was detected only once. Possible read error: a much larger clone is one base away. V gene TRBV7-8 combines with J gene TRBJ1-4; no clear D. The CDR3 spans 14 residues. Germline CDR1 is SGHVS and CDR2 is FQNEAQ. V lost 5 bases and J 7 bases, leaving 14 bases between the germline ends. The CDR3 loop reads CASSLPPSGEKLFF. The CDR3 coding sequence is TGTGCCAGCAGCCTTCCACCGAGCGGTGAAAAACTGTTTTTT. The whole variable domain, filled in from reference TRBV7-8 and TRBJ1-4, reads GAGVSQSPRYKVAKRGQDVALRCDPISGHVSLFWYQQALGQGPEFLTYFQNEAQLDKSGLPSDRFFAERPEGSVSTLKIQRTQQEDSAVYLCASSLPPSGEKLFFGSGTQLSVL.

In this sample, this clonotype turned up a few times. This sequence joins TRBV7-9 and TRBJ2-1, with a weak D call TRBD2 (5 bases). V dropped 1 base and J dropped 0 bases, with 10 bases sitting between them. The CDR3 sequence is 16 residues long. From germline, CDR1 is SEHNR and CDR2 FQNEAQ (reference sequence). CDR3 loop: CASSLEIGDSYNEQFF. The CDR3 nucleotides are TGTGCCAGCAGCTTAGAAATCGGGGACTCCTACAATGAGCAGTTCTTC.

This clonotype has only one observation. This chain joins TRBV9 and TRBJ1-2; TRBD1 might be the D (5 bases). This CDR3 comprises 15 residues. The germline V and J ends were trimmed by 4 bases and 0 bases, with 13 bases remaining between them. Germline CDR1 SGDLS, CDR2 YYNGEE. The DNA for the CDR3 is TGTGCCAGCAGCCCCGGGACGGACACTAACTATGGCTACACCTTC. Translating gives CASSPGTDTNYGYTF. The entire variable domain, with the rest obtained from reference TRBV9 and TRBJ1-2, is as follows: DSGVTQTPKHLITATGQRVTLRCSPRSGDLSVYWYQQSLDQGLQFLIQYYNGEERAKGNILERFSAQQFPDLHSELNLSSLELGDSALYFCASSPGTDTNYGYTFGSGTRLTVV.

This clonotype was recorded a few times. CDR3 sequence reads: CASSLGAGSGGYNEQFF. DNA for the CDR3: TGTGCCAGCAGTTTAGGTGCAGGGAGCGGGGGCTACAATGAGCAGTTCTTC. The rearrangement joins TRBV12-3 or TRBV12-4 to TRBJ2-1; 8 bases align to TRBD2. The junction had 8 bases not matched to a gene; V was cut back by 1 base and J by 3 bases. This CDR3 is built from 17 residues.

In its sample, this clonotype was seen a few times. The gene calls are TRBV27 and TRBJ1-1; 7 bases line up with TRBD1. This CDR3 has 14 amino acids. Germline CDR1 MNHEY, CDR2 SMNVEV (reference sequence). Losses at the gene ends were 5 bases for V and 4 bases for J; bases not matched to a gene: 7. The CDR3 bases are TGTGCCAGCAGTACGACAGGGCTTGGCACTGAAGCTTTCTTT. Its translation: CASSTTGLGTEAFF.

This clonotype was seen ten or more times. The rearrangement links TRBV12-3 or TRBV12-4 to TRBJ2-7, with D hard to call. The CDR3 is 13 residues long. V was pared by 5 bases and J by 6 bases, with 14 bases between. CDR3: CASSVTRSGEQYF. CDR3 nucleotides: TGTGCCAGCAGTGTTACAAGGTCGGGCGAGCAGTACTTC.

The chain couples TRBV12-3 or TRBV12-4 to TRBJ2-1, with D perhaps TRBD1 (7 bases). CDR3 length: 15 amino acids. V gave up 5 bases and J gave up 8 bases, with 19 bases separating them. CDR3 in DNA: TGTGCCAGCAGTCTTAACAGGGGAGGCTGGGATGAGCAGTTCTTC. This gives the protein CASSLNRGGWDEQFF.